This passage covers 8 T cell receptor beta chains from one sample sequenced in a study of OX40 agonist ivuxolimab in advanced cancers. Data came from immunoSEQ multiplex PCR; TCRdb stores just in-frame clones and leaves some out. This repertoire shows about 80,000 clones, approximately 90% found once; its top ten account for 0.69%. This specimen consisted of CD4+ or CD8+ T cells sorted from blood, obtained in a trial of the OX40 agonist ivuxolimab. The source of these receptors is an adult with an advanced solid tumor such as melanoma, head and neck, liver or kidney cancer.

The chain has TRBV18 and TRBJ1-1; possible D gene TRBD1, 6 bases. This CDR3 region has 15 residues. Germline CDR1 is KGHSH and CDR2 is LQKENI. With 0 bases removed from V and 4 bases from J, the gap between germline ends came to 12 bases. CDR3 nucleotide sequence: TGTGCCAGCTCACCACCGAGCCGGACAGCCACTGAAGCTTTCTTT. This sequence encodes CASSPPSRTATEAFF.

This sequence joins TRBV7-2 and TRBJ1-1; no clear D gene. The V and J ends lost 4 bases and 1 base respectively, with 7 bases between them. Germline V lookup: CDR1 SGHTA, CDR2 FQGNSA. The length of the CDR3 is 13 residues. The CDR3 coding sequence is TGTGCCAGCAGCTCGACGAGGAACACTGAAGCTTTCTTT. Encoded protein: CASSSTRNTEAFF.

The chain recombines TRBV28 with TRBJ1-2; tentatively, D is TRBD1 (6 bases). The CDR3 loop spans 14 amino acids. V was trimmed by 3 bases and J by 0 bases, leaving 8 bases between them. Germline lookup yields CDR1 MDHEN and CDR2 SYDVKM. The CDR3 DNA reads as TGTGCCAGCAGTTTGGACAGAGCTAACTATGGCTACACCTTC. Residues: CASSLDRANYGYTF.

This clone occurred once. The chain recombines TRBV19 with TRBJ2-7; TRBD2 agrees at 8 bases. After removal of 7 bases from V and 2 bases from J, the junction contained 4 bases not matched to a gene. Germline CDR1 LNHDA, CDR2 SQIVND (reference sequence). This CDR3 comprises 13 residues. CDR3 in DNA: TGTGCCAGTAAGGCGGGAGGTACCTACGAGCAGTACTTC. Protein: CASKAGGTYEQYF.

This rearrangement joins TRBV11-3 to TRBJ2-7, with TRBD2 matching 9 bases. Germline lookup yields CDR1 SGHNT and CDR2 YENEEA. V trimming: 1 base; J trimming: 1 base; junction bases outside the gene matches: 8. CDR3 length: 17 residues. CDR3 DNA sequence: TGTGCCAGCAGCTTAGTACTCAGCGGGAGGCCGTCCTACGAGCAGTACTTC. Protein sequence: CASSLVLSGRPSYEQYF. Complete variable domain (other parts from reference TRBV11-3 and TRBJ2-7): EAGVVQSPRYKIIEKKQPVAFWCNPISGHNTLYWYLQNLGQGPELLIRYENEEAVDDSQLPKDRFSAERLKGVDSTLKIQPAELGDSAVYLCASSLVLSGRPSYEQYFGPGTRLTVT.

This clone was found a few times. The chain recombines TRBV6-6 with TRBJ2-5; the D gene is possibly TRBD1 (5 bases). V was cut by 0 bases and J by 1 base, with 12 bases left in between. Looked up from germline, CDR1 is MNHNY and CDR2 is SVGAGI (reference sequence). The CDR3 is 16 residues long. CDR3 residues: CASSYSQGVPQETQYF. The CDR3 region has the DNA TGTGCCAGCAGTTACTCCCAAGGGGTACCCCAAGAGACCCAGTACTTC.

This chain uses TRBV20-1 with TRBJ2-7; D possibly uses TRBD1 or TRBD2 (7 bases each). The CDR3 sequence is 11 residues long. CDR1 is DFQATT, CDR2 SNEGSKA, per germline (reference sequence). The DNA of the CDR3 is TGCAAGGGGACAGCGGGGTACGAGCAGTACTTC. This translates into CKGTAGYEQYF.

The chain links TRBV12-5 to TRBJ2-1; 12 bases match TRBD2. The germline CDR1 and CDR2 sequences are LGHNT and FRNRAP. CDR3 length equals 14 residues. V lost 6 bases to trimming and J lost 9 bases; unmatched junction nucleotides: 6. CDR3 DNA: TGTGCTAGTGGAACAGAGACTAGCGGGAGTGAGCAGTTCTTC. Translating gives CASGTETSGSEQFF.